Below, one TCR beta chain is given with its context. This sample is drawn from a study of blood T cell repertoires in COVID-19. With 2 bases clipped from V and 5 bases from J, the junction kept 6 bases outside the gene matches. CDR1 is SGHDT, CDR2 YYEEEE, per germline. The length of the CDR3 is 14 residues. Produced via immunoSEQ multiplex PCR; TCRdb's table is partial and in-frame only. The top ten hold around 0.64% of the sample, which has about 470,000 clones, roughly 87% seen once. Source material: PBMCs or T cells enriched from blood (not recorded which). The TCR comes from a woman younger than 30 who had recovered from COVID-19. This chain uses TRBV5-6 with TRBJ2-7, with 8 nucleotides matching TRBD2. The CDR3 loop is CASSFTMTSDEQYF. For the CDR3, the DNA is TGTGCCAGCAGCTTTACTATGACTAGCGACGAGCAGTACTTC.